The 4 T cell receptor beta chains below come from one sample, sequenced in a study of blood T cell repertoires in COVID-19. The data were produced by immunoSEQ multiplex PCR, yet TCRdb's version contains in-frame clones alone and is incomplete. The profile shows some 140,000 clones, 79% of them singletons. The sample was peripheral blood. The receptors originated from a man aged 60 to 75 with acute or convalescent COVID-19.

The chain links TRBV4-2 to TRBJ1-1; D is unclear. CDR1 and CDR2 (germline): LGHNA, YNFKEQ. The ends were cut back, 0 bases at V and 4 bases at J, with 15 bases in the middle. CDR3 size: 16 residues. The CDR3 DNA reads as TGTGCCAGCAGCCAAGACTTCGACCGGGAGGGCACTGAAGCTTTCTTT. Residues: CASSQDFDREGTEAFF.

The table lists this clone with a few counts. The V gene is TRBV19, the J gene TRBJ2-1, with 8 bases fitting TRBD1. Per germline, CDR1 LNHDA and CDR2 SQIVND (reference sequence). The CDR3 is 14 residues long. V shed 5 bases, J shed 5 bases, and the junction held 5 bases outside the gene matches. The CDR3 here is CASSRTGHNNEQFF. CDR3 nucleotides: TGTGCCAGTAGTCGGACAGGGCACAACAATGAGCAGTTCTTC.

In DNA, the CDR3 is TGTGCCAGCAGCCAAGAACAGGCCACGGGGCAGTACTTC. Translation: CASSQEQATGQYF. The J gene is TRBJ2-7, the V gene TRBV3-1 (or the pseudogene TRBV3-2); D is possibly TRBD1 (5 bases). The CDR3 is 13 amino acids. The V gene lost 0 bases and the J gene lost 9 bases, with 12 bases spanning the gap. Germline CDR1 is LGHDT and CDR2 is YNNKEL (reference sequence).

In its sample, this clone was seen once. The gene calls are TRBV11-2 and TRBJ2-7, with a possible D match to TRBD2 (6 bases). The ends were cut back, 5 bases at V and 6 bases at J, with 20 bases in the middle. Germline V gene sequence: CDR1 SGHAT, CDR2 FQNNGV. This CDR3 has 15 amino acids. As DNA, the CDR3 is TGTGCCAGCAGCCCCCTTAGCGGTCCTCGGGGCGAGCAGTACTTC. It yields the protein CASSPLSGPRGEQYF.